This TCR beta chain came from a study of early T cells in non-severe SARS-CoV-2 infection (dated by TCRdb to 2020 to 2022). Regarding the complete study: Because TCR sequencing was done on bulk RNA from unsorted whole blood, the alpha and beta chains could not be paired.

This clonotype was observed many times. No cognate antigen has been identified for it. It has no much larger one-base neighbor in the sample; base qualities were not kept. The library was made by 5' RACE. Reads for this sample came from a NextSeq 500. In the TCR library protocol, unique molecular identifiers were attached to individual cDNA molecules to correct for PCR bias and sequencing error. Both TCR alpha and beta chains were sequenced, and tight co-correlation was observed between alpha and beta sequence abundances in each sample. Per the original workflow: Decombinator V4 was used to annotate the V gene, J gene and CDR3 of the TCR sequences. TCRs were defined as expanded if a significant change between any two time points was detected under a Poisson model with p below 0.0001. TCR abundances were normalised to the total number of TCRs sequenced per sample and expressed as counts per million. TRAV1-2 paired with TRAJ12, TRAJ20 or TRAJ33 defined MAIT TCRs, while TRAV10 paired with TRAJ18 defined iNKT TCRs. A search of VDJdb, accessed on 1 November 2021, was run for TCRs annotated to CMV, EBV and SARS-CoV-2, with TCRs annotated for multiple antigens excluded. TCRdb passed the public sequencing reads through fastp at Q25 and MiXCR, retaining productive beta sequences. Here each entry gathers all rows of one CDR3 protein and keeps the most common genes and DNA. These V and J calls rely on TCRdb rather than the paper's analysis. The sample contains some 70,000 distinct CDR3 sequences, about 10% of them found a single time. Together, the top ten hold 5.9% of the sample.

The study was a case-control design nested within a healthcare worker cohort in London, UK, with weekly nasopharyngeal swab PCR tests and blood sampling. Healthcare workers were enrolled in the week of the UK lockdown, from 23 to 31 March 2020, and were followed every week for up to roughly 15 weeks. Sequences MNHEY (CDR1) and SVGAGI (CDR2) are obtained from the germline V gene. Inclusive of the bounding cysteine and phenylalanine, the CDR3 is 18 residues long. Only CDR3 DNA is held: 54 bases, read in frame from base 1. V loses 2 bases of germline sequence and J loses 1 base, and the interval between the two ends is 18 bases. The investigation overall reported the following: VDJdb matching was skewed toward anti-spike CD8 responses, so virus-specific expansions were likely underestimated and private and CD4 specificities were missed.

Sequencing was carried out using whole blood. The chain was built from TRBV6-5 and TRBJ1-3, with a tentative D gene TRBD1 over 5 matching bases. This TCR came from an adult who was a healthcare worker with PCR-confirmed SARS-CoV-2 infection or an uninfected control (not recorded which). The DNA sequence is TGTGCCAGCAGTTACAACCAGGGATTCGGGTCGTCTGGAAACACCATATATTTT. Translated, it reads CASSYNQGFGSSGNTIYF.